The 24 T cell receptor beta chains below were found in one sample sequenced in a study of CD8 T cells in ankylosing spondylitis (dated by TCRdb to 2015 to 2018). Library method: 5' RACE. The data were produced on an Illumina HiSeq 2500. TCRdb trimmed public reads at Q25 via fastp, called clones via MiXCR and kept in-frame beta chains. Duplicate CDR3 protein sequences are folded into a single record with the most common DNA and genes. For this sample there are roughly 160,000 distinct CDR3 sequences; 9.8% appear just once. The ten largest clonotypes hold around 16% of the sample. Sequenced input: blood, either unsorted or a sorted T cell fraction (not recorded which). Receptor source: a female donor with ankylosing spondylitis or in good health (not recorded which).

This clonotype turned up a few times. The genes are TRBV4-1 and TRBJ2-2; 10 nucleotides line up with TRBD1. CDR1 is MGHRA and CDR2 is YSYEKL in the germline V gene. This CDR3 has 17 residues. V lost 3 bases to trimming and J lost 1 base; unmatched junction nucleotides: 5. The CDR3 protein is CASSHPGQGLNTGELFF. Here the CDR3 DNA reads TGCGCCAGCAGCCATCCGGGACAGGGGTTGAACACCGGGGAGCTGTTTTTT.

This clonotype has more than one count but fewer than ten. The chain combines TRBV12-3 or TRBV12-4 with TRBJ2-5; D is ambiguous. This CDR3 has 12 amino acids. V was pared by 6 bases and J by 10 bases, with 15 bases between. CDR3 amino acids: CASSRAPGDQYF. In DNA, the CDR3 is TGTGCCAGCAGCCGGGCCCCTGGGGACCAGTACTTC.

The V call is TRBV20-1, the J call TRBJ1-5; TRBD1 aligns across 7 bases. Germline V gene lookup returns CDR1 DFQATT and CDR2 SNEGSKA (reference sequence). J gave up 4 bases and V 3 bases, and 6 bases lay outside the gene matches. The CDR3 covers 14 residues. The CDR3 sequence is CSASSTGPNQPQHF. In DNA form, the CDR3 reads TGCAGTGCTAGCTCGACAGGGCCAAATCAGCCCCAGCATTTT.

Ten or more counts support this clonotype. This sequence joins TRBV7-9 and TRBJ2-2; 7 bases fit TRBD1. This CDR3 has 15 amino acids. CDR1 and CDR2 from the germline V gene are SEHNR and FQNEAQ (reference sequence). V shed 7 bases, J shed 3 bases, and the junction held 8 bases outside the gene matches. The CDR3 coding sequence is TGTGCCAGCACTACGAACAGGGGCCACACCGGGGAGCTGTTTTTT. This translates into CASTTNRGHTGELFF.

The CDR3 DNA reads TGCGCCAGCATCTCTCACCCTAGCGAGACACTCACAGATACGCAGTATTTT. Its protein product is CASISHPSETLTDTQYF. V gene TRBV5-1 combines with J gene TRBJ2-3; a weak D match, TRBD2 (6 bases). The CDR3 has 17 residues. The V end lost 6 bases, the J end lost 2 bases, and 22 bases lay between the germline ends. Germline CDR1 reads SGHRS; CDR2 reads YFSETQ.

The rearrangement joins TRBV20-1 to TRBJ2-1; D not certain. Trimming cost V 6 bases and J 8 bases, with 11 bases left between them. This CDR3 has 11 residues. Germline CDR1 reads DFQATT; CDR2 reads SNEGSKA (reference sequence). The CDR3 sequence: CSANPGHEQFF. Written as DNA, the CDR3 is TGCAGTGCGAACCCCGGGCATGAGCAGTTCTTC.

This clonotype turned up a few times. The chain recombines TRBV27 with TRBJ1-1; 8 nucleotides line up with TRBD1. Germline assignment: CDR1 MNHEY and CDR2 SMNVEV (reference sequence). This CDR3 spans 18 amino acids. J gave up 1 base and V 5 bases, and 15 bases lay outside the gene matches. CDR3 bases: TGTGCCAGCAGTCCCCCCTCTACAGGGGGAAATCGGAACACTGAAGCTTTCTTT. It yields the protein CASSPPSTGGNRNTEAFF.

This clonotype was seen many times. The chain couples TRBV12-5 to TRBJ1-1; D ambiguous. Per germline, CDR1 LGHNT and CDR2 FRNRAP. V was cut by 2 bases and J by 5 bases, with 12 bases left in between. This CDR3 region has 14 residues. The CDR3 DNA sequence: TGTGCTAGTGGTTTGCCCGGGGAAGGGACTGAAGCTTTCTTT. As protein: CASGLPGEGTEAFF.

This clonotype was recorded at least ten times. This chain connects TRBV25-1 to TRBJ2-1; perhaps TRBD2 as D (6 bases). Germline CDR1 reads MGHDK; CDR2 reads SYGVNS. V was shortened by 5 bases and J by 5 bases, with 10 bases between the two germline ends. This CDR3 has 13 residues. The CDR3 is CASSRRGNNEQFF. CDR3 in DNA: TGTGCCAGCAGTAGGAGGGGCAACAATGAGCAGTTCTTC.

The V gene is TRBV4-3, the J gene TRBJ2-3; D ambiguous. Germline assignment: CDR1 LGHNA and CDR2 YSLEER. The CDR3 covers 16 residues. V gave up 0 bases and J gave up 6 bases, with 16 bases separating them. Here the CDR3 reads CASSQETHPSSDTQYF. CDR3 bases: TGCGCCAGCAGCCAAGAGACTCACCCCTCATCCGATACGCAGTATTTT.

The table lists this clonotype with a few counts. This sequence joins TRBV6-5 and TRBJ1-1; 12 bases agree with TRBD1. V gave up 0 bases and J gave up 5 bases; unmatched junction bases: 7. CDR1 is MNHEY, CDR2 SVGAGI, per germline. This CDR3 comprises 17 residues. CDR3 protein: CASSYSRDRGRGTEAFF. CDR3 bases: TGTGCCAGCAGTTACTCGAGGGACAGGGGGCGAGGGACTGAAGCTTTCTTT.

This clonotype was counted between two and nine times. This sequence joins TRBV12-3 or TRBV12-4 and TRBJ2-1, with 10 nucleotides matching TRBD2. Trimming removed 6 bases from V and 5 bases from J; junction bases left unmatched: 4. The CDR3 has 14 residues. The CDR3 DNA is TGTGCCAGCAGATACACTAGCGGGGACAATGAGCAGTTCTTC. Translated, it gives CASRYTSGDNEQFF.

This clonotype showed up many times. The chain recombines TRBV7-6 with TRBJ2-3; possible D gene TRBD2, 7 bases. The length of the CDR3 is 15 residues. Germline assignment: CDR1 SGHVS and CDR2 FNYEAQ. Trimming cost V 1 base and J 2 bases, with 10 bases left between them. The CDR3 DNA follows: TGTGCCAGCAGCTTAGGCGGGGGACACACAGATACGCAGTATTTT. It translates to CASSLGGGHTDTQYF. The complete variable domain, with remaining parts taken from reference TRBV7-6 and TRBJ2-3, reads GAGVSQSPRYKVTKRGQDVALRCDPISGHVSLYWYRQALGQGPEFLTYFNYEAQQDKSGLPNDRFSAERPEGSISTLTIQRTEQRDSAMYRCASSLGGGHTDTQYFGPGTRLTVL.

This clonotype came up a few times. The rearrangement joins TRBV7-9 to TRBJ2-1, with D maybe TRBD2 (6 bases). This CDR3 is built from 16 residues. Trimming cost V 3 bases and J 7 bases, with 19 bases left between them. CDR1 SEHNR and CDR2 FQNEAQ come from the germline V gene (reference sequence). The CDR3 reads CASSFGGGINRNEQFF. The CDR3 DNA reads as TGTGCCAGCAGCTTCGGAGGCGGGATTAATAGGAATGAGCAGTTCTTC.

V gene TRBV28 combines with J gene TRBJ2-7; D may be TRBD1 (5 bases). Germline V gene sequence: CDR1 MDHEN, CDR2 SYDVKM. The ends were cut back, 11 bases at V and 7 bases at J, with 24 bases in the middle. CDR3 length equals 14 residues. CDR3 nucleotide sequence: TGTGCCTCATCAACCGGGCAGGGATGGTGGGAGCAGTACTTC. Its translation is CASSTGQGWWEQYF.

This clonotype was detected many times. This chain joins TRBV7-9 and TRBJ1-1; possible D gene TRBD1, 6 bases. CDR3 length: 13 amino acids. V was shortened by 4 bases and J by 4 bases, with 10 bases between the two germline ends. Germline CDR1 SEHNR, CDR2 FQNEAQ (reference sequence). CDR3 residues: CASSSTGFTEAFF. CDR3 nucleotides: TGTGCCAGCAGCTCCACAGGGTTCACTGAAGCTTTCTTT.

At least ten counts were recorded for this clonotype. The chain is built from TRBV4-3 and TRBJ2-7; a weak D match, TRBD1 (6 bases). Germline V lookup: CDR1 LGHNA, CDR2 YSLEER. This CDR3 has 15 residues. V dropped 1 base and J dropped 3 bases, with 13 bases sitting between them. Written as DNA, the CDR3 is TGCGCCAGCAGCCAAGGTGACAGGACGCTCTACGAGCAGTACTTC. Its translation: CASSQGDRTLYEQYF.

The J gene is TRBJ2-7, the V gene TRBV20-1, with D hard to call. Germline CDR1 DFQATT, CDR2 SNEGSKA (reference sequence). The CDR3 consists of 13 residues. V was shortened by 3 bases and J by 8 bases, with 17 bases between the two germline ends. The CDR3 spells CSASIHLELKQYF. The CDR3 nucleotides are TGCAGTGCTAGTATTCATCTGGAGCTTAAGCAGTACTTC.

The chain is built from TRBV20-1 and TRBJ2-1, with D possibly matching TRBD2 (5 bases). In germline, CDR1 is DFQATT, CDR2 SNEGSKA (reference sequence). The CDR3 length is 15 residues. Trimming removed 1 base from V and 4 bases from J, with 14 bases in between. The CDR3 sequence is CSARVGLYGYNEQFF. CDR3 in DNA: TGCAGTGCTAGAGTAGGACTCTACGGTTACAATGAGCAGTTCTTC.

This clonotype was seen a handful of times. V and J are TRBV20-1 and TRBJ2-1; D gene ambiguous. V was shortened by 6 bases and J by 0 bases, with 18 bases between the two germline ends. The germline CDR1 and CDR2 sequences are DFQATT and SNEGSKA (reference sequence). The CDR3 is 16 amino acids. The CDR3 loop is CSAPRLDAGSYNEQFF. The CDR3 DNA reads as TGCAGTGCCCCCCGGCTGGACGCAGGCTCCTACAATGAGCAGTTCTTC.

This chain joins TRBV11-2 and TRBJ2-3; a possible D gene is TRBD2 (6 bases). Germline V gene sequence: CDR1 SGHAT, CDR2 FQNNGV. This CDR3 has 15 amino acids. The ends were cut back, 5 bases at V and 0 bases at J, with 12 bases in the middle. This CDR3 reads CASSASGSSTDTQYF. The CDR3 nucleotides are TGTGCCAGCAGCGCAAGCGGGTCGAGCACAGATACGCAGTATTTT.

This clonotype was seen ten or more times. This chain connects TRBV24-1 to TRBJ1-1; possibly TRBD1 for D (5 bases). The CDR3 is made up of 13 amino acids. Per the germline V gene, CDR1 is KGHDR and CDR2 is SFDVKD. V lost 8 bases to trimming and J lost 0 bases, with 9 bases between them. The CDR3 coding sequence is TGTGCCACCAAGGGGCGGATGAACACTGAAGCTTTCTTT. As protein: CATKGRMNTEAFF.

This clonotype was seen a handful of times. V and J are TRBV10-2 and TRBJ2-7, with D perhaps TRBD2 (6 bases). V was clipped by 3 bases and J by 3 bases, with 18 bases between them. CDR3 length equals 16 residues. In germline, CDR1 is WSHSY, CDR2 SAAADI. DNA for the CDR3: TGCGCCAGCAGTGACGCTCCAGGGACTCCCTTCTACGAGCAGTACTTC. This translates into CASSDAPGTPFYEQYF.

This clonotype was recorded a few times. This chain links TRBV4-2 with TRBJ2-1; D may be TRBD2 (5 bases). In germline, CDR1 is LGHNA, CDR2 YNFKEQ. The CDR3 spans 13 residues. V lost 4 bases and J lost 8, with 12 bases in between. Here the CDR3 DNA reads TGTGCCAGCAGCCTCACTAGATTCGATGAGCAGTTCTTC. Protein sequence: CASSLTRFDEQFF.